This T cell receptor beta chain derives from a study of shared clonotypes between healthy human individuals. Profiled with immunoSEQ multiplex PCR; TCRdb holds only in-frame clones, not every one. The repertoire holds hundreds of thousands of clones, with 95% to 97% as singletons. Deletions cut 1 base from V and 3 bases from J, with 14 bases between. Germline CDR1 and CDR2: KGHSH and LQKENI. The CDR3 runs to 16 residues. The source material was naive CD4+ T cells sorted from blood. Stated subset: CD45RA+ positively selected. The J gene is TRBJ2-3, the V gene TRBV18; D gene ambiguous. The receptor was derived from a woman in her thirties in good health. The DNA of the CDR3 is TGTGCCAGCTCACCACGGCAGAACCCCAGGACAGATACGCAGTATTTT. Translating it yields CASSPRQNPRTDTQYF.